This TCR beta chain was captured in a study of blood T cell repertoires in COVID-19. Study-wide background: The United States, Italy and Spain provided the acute and convalescent COVID-19 samples. From T cells, B-cell-depleted T cells, or PBMCs came the material, which was cDNA or gDNA.

As processed by the authors: Estimated nucleated cell counts came from reference gene primer amplification. Generated by immunoSEQ multiplex PCR, the TCRdb table keeps only in-frame clones and is missing some. V and J calls plus clone size are reproduced from that table; the DNA served to infer D and trimming. The data hold over 130,000 clones, with around 90% observed a single time. Unmatched junction bases numbered 6, after V lost 2 bases and J lost 4 bases. Germline CDR1 and CDR2: MRHNA and SNTAGT. The CDR3 loop spans 15 amino acids. This receptor was taken from a human donor in a cohort sampled during active COVID-19. Specimen: peripheral blood. The chain employs TRBV6-4 and TRBJ2-3; the match to TRBD1 covers 7 bases. CDR3 sequence: CASSDGQGGADTQYF. The DNA of the CDR3 is TGTGCCAGCAGTGACGGACAAGGGGGCGCAGATACGCAGTATTTT.